The clone carrying this TCR beta chain was recorded at least ten times. The antigen is undetermined. V was clipped by 2 bases and J by 0 bases; unmatched bases: 5. The CDR3 is made up of 18 amino acids. In germline, CDR1 is MNHEY, CDR2 SVGAGI. The data stem from a study of T cell repertoires in cytomegalovirus infection. TCRdb ran MiXCR on the reads and lists one entry per CDR3 protein. This sample has about 900,000 distinct CDR3 sequences, with under 40% found just once. Study outcomes and limitations: Ex vivo responses were dominated by HLA-C-restricted CMV-specific TCR beta clonotypes.

This TCR derives from a human donor in good health (CMV status not recorded). Some clones in this sample may be carry-over from other donors' samples. The chain employs TRBV6-5 and TRBJ2-6; 9 nucleotides agree with TRBD1. Material: cultured CD8+ T cells from PBMCs, obtained from culture after CMV antigen stimulation. The DNA for the CDR3 is TGTGCCAGCAGTTACCGGGACAGGGTCTACTCTGGGGCCAACGTCCTGACTTTC. Protein: CASSYRDRVYSGANVLTF.